The sequence of this T cell receptor beta chain was determined in a study of sequential checkpoint blockade in melanoma. As to treatment: randomized to nivolumab then ipilimumab (arm A) or the reverse (arm B). Assay: immunoSEQ multiplex PCR; the TCRdb copy retains only in-frame clones and omits some. The profile shows about 40,000 clones, 70% to 90% of them singletons. Trimming removed 1 base at V and 8 bases at J, with 18 bases between. The CDR3 length is 17 residues. Germline CDR1 is LGHNA and CDR2 is YSLEER. The chain recombines TRBV4-3 with TRBJ1-6; weak D call: TRBD1 (6 bases). The source is a human donor with melanoma. Source: CD8+ T cells sorted from blood (inferred from file names), taken from a patient given nivolumab and ipilimumab in sequence. This chain's CDR3 is CASSQAYRTDAYSPLHF. The CDR3, as DNA: TGCGCCAGCAGCCAAGCATATAGGACAGACGCTTATTCACCCCTCCACTTT.